The 20 T cell receptor beta chains below were found in one sample sequenced in a study of blood T cells in healthy people across ages. Combining a sample-barcoded 5' primer with a J-beta primer mix, a second PCR ran for roughly 6 to 11 cycles. TCRdb reanalysed the 5' RACE reads using MiXCR and keeps one entry per CDR3 protein. Of 800,000 to 900,000 distinct CDR3 sequences listed, approximately 67% are singletons. The sequencing sample was made of blood. These receptors were collected from a man younger than 40 in good health.

This chain uses TRBV6-5 with TRBJ1-2; D remains unclear. The CDR3 length is 15 residues. Germline assignment: CDR1 MNHEY and CDR2 SVGAGI. V gave up 2 bases and J gave up 4 bases, with 14 bases separating them. Here the CDR3 reads CASSYKRSYPYGYTF. Written as DNA, the CDR3 is TGTGCCAGCAGTTACAAGCGTTCTTATCCCTATGGCTACACCTTC.

As concerns this clonotype: Here the CDR3 omits its conserved ending phenylalanine or tryptophan, so a read error is the likely source. The chain couples TRBV27 to TRBJ2-5, with unresolved D. The CDR3 loop spans 13 amino acids. Germline CDR1 reads MNHEY; CDR2 reads SMNVEV (reference sequence). Trimming left V 5 bases short and J 5 bases short, with 12 bases between. The CDR3: CASSPDWQETQYL. For the CDR3, the DNA is TGTGCCAGCAGTCCCGACTGGCAGGAGACCCAGTACTTA.

J is TRBJ2-7 and V is TRBV7-8, with 9 bases fitting TRBD2. The CDR3 contains 14 residues. Germline CDR1 reads SGHVS; CDR2 reads FQNEAQ. The trim removed 7 bases at V and 4 bases at J, leaving 8 bases unmatched. CDR3 sequence (DNA): TGTGCCAGCAACTTGGGACTAGCTGTATACGAGCAGTACTTC. It specifies CASNLGLAVYEQYF.

The rearrangement joins TRBV9 to TRBJ2-5, with D perhaps matching TRBD1 (6 bases). Germline CDR1 reads SGDLS; CDR2 reads YYNGEE. V was shortened by 3 bases and J by 5 bases, with 8 bases between the two germline ends. The CDR3 is 12 amino acids. The CDR3: CASSAQGETQYF. For the CDR3, the DNA is TGTGCCAGCAGCGCACAGGGTGAGACCCAGTACTTC.

This clonotype came up a few times. The gene calls are TRBV4-3 and TRBJ1-4, with 7 bases fitting TRBD1. Looked up from germline, CDR1 is LGHNA and CDR2 is YSLEER. The J segment lost 6 bases and the V segment lost 1 base, leaving 2 bases of the junction unmatched. The CDR3 is 14 residues long. The CDR3 DNA follows: TGCGCCAGCAGCCAAGGGACAGGCTATGAAAAACTGTTTTTT. Amino acids: CASSQGTGYEKLFF.

This chain connects TRBV7-9 to TRBJ1-5, with a weak D call TRBD1 (5 bases). The CDR3 consists of 15 residues. CDR1 and CDR2 (germline): SEHNR, FQNEAQ (reference sequence). Trimming removed 1 base at V and 5 bases at J, with 12 bases between. The CDR3 DNA follows: TGTGCCAGCAGCTTAGGGCAGGGACGGGATCAGCCCCAGCATTTT. Translating it yields CASSLGQGRDQPQHF.

The chain is built from TRBV6-6 and TRBJ2-1; 12 bases line up with TRBD2. The CDR3 is made up of 17 amino acids. CDR1 and CDR2 (germline): MNHNY, SVGAGI (reference sequence). The V gene end was trimmed by 3 bases and the J gene end by 9 bases; junction bases not matched to a gene: 12. In DNA, the CDR3 is TGTGCCAGCAGTTATGCCCTCCCTAGCGGGGGGGCGAGTGAGCAGTTCTTC. It specifies CASSYALPSGGASEQFF.

This clonotype was seen only a few times. The chain combines TRBV20-1 with TRBJ2-7; 9 nucleotides align to TRBD1. J lost 4 bases, V lost 3 bases, and 7 bases had no gene match. Germline V gene data show CDR1 as DFQATT and CDR2 as SNEGSKA (reference sequence). The CDR3 runs 14 residues. CDR3 region: CSASRDRALYEQYF. CDR3 bases: TGCAGTGCTAGTAGGGACAGGGCCCTTTACGAGCAGTACTTC.

The V call is TRBV7-2, the J call TRBJ1-2; D unclear. Germline loops: CDR1 SGHTA, CDR2 FQGNSA. V lost 11 bases, J lost 2 bases, and 18 bases lay in between. This CDR3 has 14 amino acids. The DNA of the CDR3 is TGTGCCGGCATGCGACGAGGCGGAAACTATGGCTACACCTTC. The encoded protein is CAGMRRGGNYGYTF.

The rearrangement joins TRBV10-3 to TRBJ2-1; 9 nucleotides agree with TRBD1. V gave up 4 bases and J gave up 5 bases; unmatched junction bases: 15. This CDR3 spans 18 amino acids. In germline, CDR1 is ENHRY, CDR2 SYGVKD. CDR3 sequence (DNA): TGTGCCATCAGTGTGGGGGACAGGGCGCGCCAGCTTAACAATGAGCAGTTCTTC. Translating gives CAISVGDRARQLNNEQFF.

The sample holds a few counts of this clonotype. This chain links TRBV11-1 with TRBJ2-1; maybe TRBD2 (7 bases). The CDR3 runs to 15 residues. Germline CDR1 SGHAT, CDR2 FQDESV (reference sequence). Trimming shortened V by 0 bases and J by 9 bases, and 15 bases separated the two germline ends. The CDR3: CASSLAGGAVPEQFF. The CDR3 DNA follows: TGTGCCAGCAGCTTAGCGGGGGGGGCTGTTCCTGAGCAGTTCTTC. Full variable domain (outside the CDR3, taken from reference TRBV11-1 and TRBJ2-1): EAEVAQSPRYKITEKSQAVAFWCDPISGHATLYWYRQILGQGPELLVQFQDESVVDDSQLPKDRFSAERLKGVDSTLKIQPAELGDSAMYLCASSLAGGAVPEQFFGPGTRLTVL.

This clonotype showed up many times. This chain joins TRBV29-1 and TRBJ1-2; 9 nucleotides agree with TRBD1. J was trimmed by 3 bases and V by 4 bases; bases with no gene match: 3. CDR3 length equals 13 residues. The germline V gene encodes CDR1 SQVTM and CDR2 ANQGSEA. CDR3 sequence: CSVGTGDYYGYTF. DNA of the CDR3: TGCAGCGTTGGGACAGGGGACTACTATGGCTACACCTTC.

The rearrangement uses TRBV2 and TRBJ2-7, with 7 nucleotides matching TRBD1. CDR3 length: 13 amino acids. The germline CDR1 and CDR2 sequences are SNHLY and FYNNEI. V lost 6 bases, J lost 5 bases, and 7 bases stayed unmatched. The CDR3 bases are TGTGCCAGCAGACGGGGACAGTTCGACGAGCAGTACTTC. This sequence encodes CASRRGQFDEQYF.

The genes are TRBV5-1 and TRBJ2-5; 9 bases agree with TRBD1. The germline V gene encodes CDR1 SGHRS and CDR2 YFSETQ. Unmatched junction bases numbered 8, after V lost 3 bases and J lost 2 bases. The CDR3 loop spans 16 amino acids. This CDR3 is CASSSMTGGNQETQYF. CDR3 nucleotides: TGCGCCAGCAGCTCGATGACAGGGGGGAATCAAGAGACCCAGTACTTC. The full variable domain, its missing parts supplied by reference TRBV5-1 and TRBJ2-5, is KAGVTQTPRYLIKTRGQQVTLSCSPISGHRSVSWYQQTPGQGLQFLFEYFSETQRNKGNFPGRFSGRQFSNSRSEMNVSTLELGDSALYLCASSSMTGGNQETQYFGPGTRLLVL.

The chain recombines TRBV27 with TRBJ2-7, with TRBD1 matching over 8 bases. The length of the CDR3 is 16 residues. CDR1 and CDR2 (germline): MNHEY, SMNVEV (reference sequence). V trimming: 5 bases; J trimming: 0 bases; junction bases outside the gene matches: 9. In DNA, the CDR3 is TGTGCCAGCAGTCCCCTGACAGGGGCTAGCTCCTACGAGCAGTACTTC. As protein: CASSPLTGASSYEQYF.

This clonotype was seen a few times. The chain uses TRBV2 and TRBJ1-6; D is uncertain. Trimming shortened V by 8 bases and J by 0 bases, and 14 bases separated the two germline ends. The CDR3 extends over 16 amino acids. Germline V gives CDR1 SNHLY, CDR2 FYNNEI. The CDR3 DNA sequence: TGTGCCAGCGTTGGAGGGCTTAGCTCCTATAATTCACCCCTCCACTTT. This encodes CASVGGLSSYNSPLHF.

Details on this clonotype: One end of the junction fails to match germline, which may point to a read error. J is TRBJ2-5 and V is TRBV29-1; TRBD1 or TRBD2 may be the D gene (5 bases each). From germline, CDR1 is SQVTM and CDR2 ANQGSEA. The CDR3 runs to 12 residues. The CDR3 bases are TGCAGCGTGCAGGGCCTAGGGGAGACCCGGTACTTC. It encodes CSVQGLGETRYF.

This chain connects TRBV20-1 to TRBJ1-3; the match to TRBD1 covers 10 bases. Trimming removed 6 bases from V and 1 base from J; junction bases left unmatched: 6. Germline CDR1 DFQATT, CDR2 SNEGSKA (reference sequence). This CDR3 region has 15 residues. CDR3 in amino acids: CSARGQGISGNTIYF. The CDR3 bases are TGCAGTGCCAGGGGACAGGGGATTTCTGGAAACACCATATATTTT.

The chain has TRBV7-7 and TRBJ2-1; D perhaps matches TRBD2 (5 bases). CDR1 and CDR2 from the germline V gene are SSHAT and FNYEAQ (reference sequence). The CDR3 covers 15 residues. The CDR3 sequence is CAGSLGARGNNEQFF. In DNA, the CDR3 is TGTGCTGGCAGCTTAGGAGCGCGAGGGAACAATGAGCAGTTCTTC. The full variable domain, in which reference TRBV7-7 and TRBJ2-1 provide the parts outside the CDR3, is GAGVSQSPRYKVTKRGQDVTLRCDPISSHATLYWYQQALGQGPEFLTYFNYEAQPDKSGLPSDRFSAERPEGSISTLTIQRTEQRDSAMYRCAGSLGARGNNEQFFGPGTRLTVL.

This chain connects TRBV12-3 or TRBV12-4 to TRBJ2-7; unclear D gene. V was clipped by 1 base and J by 2 bases, with 12 bases between them. The CDR3 consists of 15 residues. CDR3 sequence reads: CASSLDQGNAYEQYF. The CDR3 DNA follows: TGTGCCAGCAGTTTAGACCAAGGAAACGCCTACGAGCAGTACTTC.